This T cell receptor (beta chain) is from a study of cytomegalovirus exposure and HLA in healthy donors. The CDR3 totals 15 residues. J lost 0 bases, V lost 8 bases, and 7 bases had no gene match. CDR1 is MNHNS, CDR2 SASEGT, per germline. In regard to this clone: The antigen is unknown.

Study observations and caveats: TRBV6-2, TRBV6-3 and other indistinguishable V segments were excluded. The investigators catalogued 150 or so TCR beta chains as cytomegalovirus-associated. Published work reported that the classifier diagnosed cytomegalovirus status with high specificity and sensitivity.

13 Jbeta primers and 60 Vbeta primers were used for the PCR. Assay used: immunoSEQ multiplex PCR; TCRdb lists only in-frame clones, some missing. The sample records about 100,000 clones, over 65% being singletons. The sequenced sample consisted of PBMCs. This chain joins TRBV6-1 and TRBJ2-1; 7 bases are a match to TRBD2. The clonotype originates from a woman between 55 and 75 years old in good health and CMV-seronegative. In nucleotides, the CDR3 is TGTGCCAGCCGGACTAGTGGGAGCTCCTACAATGAGCAGTTCTTC. Translation: CASRTSGSSYNEQFF.